The 26 T cell receptor beta chains reported below all come from one sample, sequenced in a study of T cells in Graves' hyperthyroidism and ophthalmopathy. Regions amplified from RNA transcripts were the TCR beta CDR3 regions. The HTBI set primed first-round TCR CDR3 RT-PCR. TCRdb recomputed calls from the multiplex PCR reads with MiXCR, one row per CDR3 protein. This table has about 700,000 distinct CDR3 sequences, 45% appearing once. Material: peripheral blood or thyroid tissue (not recorded which). The receptor source for this set is an adult man with Graves' disease, either hyperthyroidism or ophthalmopathy (not recorded which).

V gene TRBV20-1 combines with J gene TRBJ2-5; maybe TRBD2 (5 bases). Germline V gene lookup returns CDR1 DFQATT and CDR2 SNEGSKA (reference sequence). The CDR3 has 13 residues. The V end lost 5 bases, the J end lost 2 bases, and 12 bases lay between the germline ends. The CDR3 is CSAPSWEQETQYF. The CDR3 DNA sequence: TGCAGTGCTCCCTCCTGGGAGCAAGAGACCCAGTACTTC.

The chain combines TRBV25-1 with TRBJ1-2, with 8 bases fitting TRBD1. The CDR3 loop spans 14 amino acids. J gave up 6 bases and V 2 bases, and 5 bases lay outside the gene matches. The germline gives CDR1 MGHDK, CDR2 SYGVNS. The chain's CDR3 is CASSEGQGDDGYTF. The CDR3 DNA reads as TGTGCCAGCAGTGAAGGACAGGGAGATGATGGCTACACCTTC.

At least ten counts were recorded for this clonotype. This chain connects TRBV12-3 or TRBV12-4 to TRBJ1-5; TRBD1 might be the D (5 bases). Trimming removed 5 bases at V and 0 bases at J, with 8 bases between. There are 14 residues in the CDR3. CDR3 sequence: CASSRGPSNQPQHF. The CDR3, as DNA: TGTGCCAGCAGTAGGGGACCTAGCAATCAGCCCCAGCATTTT.

The CDR3 region has the DNA TGTGCCAGCAGTTCCCTGAGGGACCTTAACTATGGCTACACCTTC. Its protein is CASSSLRDLNYGYTF. This chain joins TRBV7-2 and TRBJ1-2, with D possibly being TRBD1 (5 bases). CDR3 size: 15 residues. Looked up from germline, CDR1 is SGHTA and CDR2 is FQGNSA. V lost 6 bases and J lost 1, with 15 bases in between.

As regards this clonotype: Just one base apart from a much larger clone, this may be a read error. The chain carries TRBV7-6 and TRBJ1-2, with unresolved D. V dropped 2 bases and J dropped 8 bases, with 9 bases sitting between them. The germline CDR1 and CDR2 sequences are SGHVS and FNYEAQ. The CDR3 spans 12 residues. The CDR3 sequence is CASSLYLRGYTF. DNA of the CDR3: TGTGCCAGCAGCTTATATCTACGGGGCTACACCTTC. Using reference TRBV7-6 and TRBJ1-2 for the parts outside the CDR3, the full variable domain is GAGVSQSPRYKVTKRGQDVALRCDPISGHVSLYWYRQALGQGPEFLTYFNYEAQQDKSGLPNDRFSAERPEGSISTLTIQRTEQRDSAMYRCASSLYLRGYTFGSGTRLTVV.

V and J are TRBV7-2 and TRBJ1-1; 7 bases are a match to TRBD1. Germline-derived CDR1 and CDR2 are SGHTA and FQGNSA. The CDR3 extends over 14 amino acids. V lost 5 bases, J lost 4 bases, and 7 bases stayed unmatched. The CDR3 DNA sequence: TGTGCCAGCAGCCGCGGCAGGGGGACCACTGAAGCTTTCTTT. Translation: CASSRGRGTTEAFF. The full variable domain, in which reference TRBV7-2 and TRBJ1-1 provide the parts outside the CDR3, is GAGVSQSPSNKVTEKGKDVELRCDPISGHTALYWYRQSLGQGLEFLIYFQGNSAPDKSGLPSDRFSAERTGGSVSTLTIQRTQQEDSAVYLCASSRGRGTTEAFFGQGTRLTVV.

V and J are TRBV20-1 and TRBJ1-5; 8 bases line up with TRBD1. Germline V gene sequence: CDR1 DFQATT, CDR2 SNEGSKA (reference sequence). The CDR3 is made up of 15 amino acids. V shed 1 base, J shed 2 bases, and the junction held 4 bases outside the gene matches. CDR3 protein: CSARGTGFGNQPQHF. CDR3 nucleotides: TGCAGTGCTAGAGGGACAGGGTTTGGCAATCAGCCCCAGCATTTT.

This clonotype came up many times. The chain employs TRBV20-1 and TRBJ1-6; no firm D call. CDR3 size: 15 residues. V lost 0 bases, J lost 0 bases, and 6 bases lay in between. Germline assignment: CDR1 DFQATT and CDR2 SNEGSKA (reference sequence). CDR3 in DNA: TGCAGTGCTAGAGACAGCAGCTCCTATAATTCACCCCTCCACTTT. Translated: CSARDSSSYNSPLHF.

This clonotype was counted many times. This sequence joins TRBV9 and TRBJ2-7, with D possibly being TRBD1 (5 bases). The ends were cut back, 1 base at V and 6 bases at J, with 14 bases in the middle. The CDR3 totals 14 residues. Germline CDR1 and CDR2: SGDLS and YYNGEE. The DNA of the CDR3 is TGTGCCAGCAGCGTATCCCCCAGGGCCGGCGAGCAGTACTTC. Translated: CASSVSPRAGEQYF.

J is TRBJ1-1 and V is TRBV6-1; TRBD1 agrees at 9 bases. V dropped 2 bases and J dropped 4; count of bases not matched to a gene: 5. The CDR3 extends over 15 amino acids. Looked up from germline, CDR1 is MNHNS and CDR2 is SASEGT. The CDR3 DNA follows: TGTGCCAGCAGTGAATTCGGACAGGGGCCCACTGAAGCTTTCTTT. The encoded protein is CASSEFGQGPTEAFF.

V usage is TRBV19 and J usage is TRBJ1-6; 7 nucleotides line up with TRBD1. Germline CDR1 is LNHDA and CDR2 is SQIVND (reference sequence). Trimming cost V 2 bases and J 7 bases; bases outside gene matches: 5. The CDR3 consists of 15 residues. CDR3 DNA: TGTGCCAGTAGTATAAAGGGGGCGCCGAATTCACCCCTCCACTTT. It specifies CASSIKGAPNSPLHF. The full variable domain, in which reference TRBV19 and TRBJ1-6 provide the parts outside the CDR3, is DGGITQSPKYLFRKEGQNVTLSCEQNLNHDAMYWYRQDPGQGLRLIYYSQIVNDFQKGDIAEGYSVSREKKESFPLTVTSAQKNPTAFYLCASSIKGAPNSPLHFGNGTRLTVT.

As regards this clonotype: Given a much more abundant clone one base away, this may be a read error. Here the CDR3 reads CSARGAPEAFF. Written as DNA, the CDR3 is TGCAGTGCTAGGGGTGCCCCTGAAGCTTTCTTT. The rearrangement uses TRBV20-1 and TRBJ1-1; D unclear. This CDR3 has 11 amino acids. With 3 bases removed from V and 6 bases from J, the gap between germline ends came to 8 bases. Per germline, CDR1 DFQATT and CDR2 SNEGSKA (reference sequence).

The chain uses TRBV29-1 and TRBJ1-4; D gene ambiguous. The CDR3 consists of 12 residues. Looked up from germline, CDR1 is SQVTM and CDR2 is ANQGSEA. Trimming took off 3 bases at V and 5 bases at J, with 7 bases between the two ends. CDR3 residues: CSVDPGNEKLFF. The CDR3 region has the DNA TGCAGCGTTGATCCGGGGAATGAAAAACTGTTTTTT.

The chain couples TRBV2 to TRBJ1-1, with 8 positions matching TRBD1. From germline, CDR1 is SNHLY and CDR2 FYNNEI. V lost 8 bases to trimming and J lost 10 bases; unmatched junction nucleotides: 9. This CDR3 is built from 12 residues. Here the CDR3 reads CASCLDRDVAFF. The CDR3 DNA reads as TGTGCCAGCTGCTTGGACAGGGACGTAGCTTTCTTT.

The chain couples TRBV7-9 to TRBJ2-5, with D perhaps TRBD1 (6 bases). The J call is uncertain, as TRBJ2-7 better fits the DNA end. Germline CDR1 and CDR2: SEHNR and FQNEAQ (reference sequence). The CDR3 is made up of 12 amino acids. As DNA, the CDR3 is TGTGCCAGCAGCGAACAGGGTAACGAGCAGTACTTC. Its protein is CASSEQGNEQYF.

The V gene is TRBV6-6, the J gene TRBJ2-3; D gene uncertain. V was pared by 10 bases and J by 0 bases, with 11 bases between. Germline values: CDR1 MNHNY, CDR2 SVGAGI (reference sequence). CDR3 length: 13 amino acids. The CDR3 DNA follows: TGTGCCACCCATAGCTATAGCACAGATACGCAGTATTTT. Its protein is CATHSYSTDTQYF.

The rearrangement joins TRBV19 to TRBJ1-2; no reliable D call. The CDR3 covers 13 residues. Trimming pared 3 bases from V and 6 bases from J, leaving 11 bases between. Germline CDR1 is LNHDA and CDR2 is SQIVND (reference sequence). The CDR3 DNA is TGTGCCAGTAGTATGACTGGCCACCATGGCTACACCTTC. Protein product: CASSMTGHHGYTF.

This clonotype has only a few counts. The chain couples TRBV7-9 to TRBJ1-1, with 8 positions matching TRBD1. Unmatched junction bases numbered 6, after V lost 11 bases and J lost 1 base. This CDR3 has 13 amino acids. Germline V gene sequence: CDR1 SEHNR, CDR2 FQNEAQ (reference sequence). The CDR3 protein is CAGQGRKNTEAFF. As DNA, the CDR3 is TGTGCCGGACAGGGACGGAAGAACACTGAAGCTTTCTTT. The full variable domain, in which reference TRBV7-9 and TRBJ1-1 provide the parts outside the CDR3, is DTGVSQNPRHKITKRGQNVTFRCDPISEHNRLYWYRQTLGQGPEFLTYFQNEAQLEKSRLLSDRFSAERPKGSFSTLEIQRTEQGDSAMYLCAGQGRKNTEAFFGQGTRLTVV.

As regards this clonotype: With a much larger clone just one base away, this may be a read error. The chain combines TRBV29-1 with TRBJ1-1; D uncertain. The V gene's germline CDR1 is SQVTM and CDR2 ANQGSEA. The CDR3 is 11 residues long. V was trimmed by 7 bases and J by 6 bases, leaving 12 bases between them. The CDR3 nucleotides read TGCAGCGCGGGGAACTCTCCTGAAGCTTTCTTT. It encodes CSAGNSPEAFF.

The chain recombines TRBV11-2 with TRBJ2-5; possible D gene TRBD1, 6 bases. Matching the DNA end better, TRBJ2-7 makes the J call doubtful. Germline CDR1 reads SGHAT; CDR2 reads FQNNGV. This CDR3 contains 16 residues. The CDR3 sequence is CASSPIRGSGSYEQYF. In DNA, the CDR3 is TGTGCCAGCAGCCCGATCAGGGGATCGGGGAGCTACGAGCAGTACTTC.

The chain uses TRBV9 and TRBJ1-3; unclear D gene. V lost 6 bases, J lost 3 bases, and 10 bases lay in between. Germline V lookup: CDR1 SGDLS, CDR2 YYNGEE. The length of the CDR3 is 13 residues. As DNA, the CDR3 is TGTGCCAGCAATGAGGATCTTGGAAACACCATATATTTT. Its translation is CASNEDLGNTIYF.

This clonotype is a singleton in its sample. CDR3 region: CASSFRDGTSVQETQYF. DNA for the CDR3: TGTGCCAGCAGTTTTAGAGACGGGACTAGCGTACAAGAGACCCAGTACTTC. The chain recombines TRBV11-1 with TRBJ2-5; 10 nucleotides agree with TRBD2. The CDR3 runs to 17 residues. CDR1 SGHAT and CDR2 FQDESV come from the germline V gene (reference sequence). J gave up 2 bases and V 6 bases, and 12 bases lay outside the gene matches.

This clonotype was observed a handful of times. The chain carries TRBV12-3 or TRBV12-4 and TRBJ1-4; D is perhaps TRBD1 (5 bases). This CDR3 has 13 residues. V lost 8 bases and J lost 7, with 14 bases in between. The DNA of the CDR3 is TGTGCCAGCCAGGGCGGCCAGAGTGAAAAACTGTTTTTT. The encoded protein is CASQGGQSEKLFF.

This clonotype was recorded many times. The CDR3: CASSLFNEKLFF. In DNA form, the CDR3 reads TGTGCCAGCAGCTTATTCAATGAAAAACTGTTTTTT. The chain carries TRBV7-9 and TRBJ1-4; D is uncertain. Germline V CDR1 and CDR2: SEHNR, FQNEAQ (reference sequence). There are 12 residues in the CDR3. The V gene lost 2 bases and the J gene lost 5 bases, with 3 bases spanning the gap. The full variable domain, in which reference TRBV7-9 and TRBJ1-4 provide the parts outside the CDR3, is DTGVSQNPRHKITKRGQNVTFRCDPISEHNRLYWYRQTLGQGPEFLTYFQNEAQLEKSRLLSDRFSAERPKGSFSTLEIQRTEQGDSAMYLCASSLFNEKLFFGSGTQLSVL.

The chain combines TRBV12-5 with TRBJ1-1, with D hard to call. The CDR3 loop spans 13 amino acids. Trimming stripped 0 bases from V and 6 bases from J, with 8 bases between. Germline V gene data show CDR1 as LGHNT and CDR2 as FRNRAP. The CDR3 DNA is TGTGCTAGTGGTTTGGTGGCGGTCTCTGAAGCTTTCTTT. This encodes CASGLVAVSEAFF.

The rearrangement uses TRBV19 and TRBJ1-5; D is undetermined. Per the germline V gene, CDR1 is LNHDA and CDR2 is SQIVND (reference sequence). The CDR3 loop spans 15 amino acids. The germline V and J ends were trimmed by 6 bases and 0 bases, with 12 bases remaining between them. The chain's CDR3 is CASSPDPYSNQPQHF. CDR3 DNA: TGTGCCAGTAGCCCGGACCCATATAGCAATCAGCCCCAGCATTTT.